This TCR beta chain was sequenced in a study of shared clonotypes between healthy human individuals. From germline, CDR1 is LNHDA and CDR2 SQIVND (reference sequence). The CDR3 runs 18 residues. Between the trimmed V and J ends, which lost 5 bases and 0 bases, there was a span of 20 bases. Produced via immunoSEQ multiplex PCR; TCRdb's table is partial and in-frame only. The repertoire holds over a million clones, with 65% to 80% as singletons. Source material: memory CD4+ T cells sorted from blood. Subset defined: CD45RA-negative fraction. The genes are TRBV19 and TRBJ2-1; D is possibly TRBD1 or TRBD2 (6 bases each). This sequence originates from a man between 18 and 29 years old in good health. CDR3 DNA: TGTGCCAGTAGTGACCCGACAGGAGGGTTTCTCTCCTACAATGAGCAGTTCTTC. Its protein is CASSDPTGGFLSYNEQFF. Looking up the rest from reference TRBV19 and TRBJ2-1 gives the full variable domain: DGGITQSPKYLFRKEGQNVTLSCEQNLNHDAMYWYRQDPGQGLRLIYYSQIVNDFQKGDIAEGYSVSREKKESFPLTVTSAQKNPTAFYLCASSDPTGGFLSYNEQFFGPGTRLTVL.